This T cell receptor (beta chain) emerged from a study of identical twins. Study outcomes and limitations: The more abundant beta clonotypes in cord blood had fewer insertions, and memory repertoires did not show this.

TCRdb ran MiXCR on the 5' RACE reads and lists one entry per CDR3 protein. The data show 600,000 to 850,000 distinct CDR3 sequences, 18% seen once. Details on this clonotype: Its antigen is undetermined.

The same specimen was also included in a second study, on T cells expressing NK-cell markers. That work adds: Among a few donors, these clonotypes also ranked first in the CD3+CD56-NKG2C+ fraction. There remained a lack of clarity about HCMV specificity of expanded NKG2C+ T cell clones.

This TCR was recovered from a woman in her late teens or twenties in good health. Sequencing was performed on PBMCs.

The CDR3 DNA reads TGCAGTGCTAGAGGTACTAGCGGGTACACAGATACGCAGTATTTT. As protein: CSARGTSGYTDTQYF. This chain joins TRBV20-1 and TRBJ2-3, with 9 bases identical to TRBD2. With 1 base clipped from V and 2 bases from J, the junction kept 4 bases outside the gene matches. The CDR3 is 15 residues long. Germline V gene lookup returns CDR1 DFQATT and CDR2 SNEGSKA (reference sequence).